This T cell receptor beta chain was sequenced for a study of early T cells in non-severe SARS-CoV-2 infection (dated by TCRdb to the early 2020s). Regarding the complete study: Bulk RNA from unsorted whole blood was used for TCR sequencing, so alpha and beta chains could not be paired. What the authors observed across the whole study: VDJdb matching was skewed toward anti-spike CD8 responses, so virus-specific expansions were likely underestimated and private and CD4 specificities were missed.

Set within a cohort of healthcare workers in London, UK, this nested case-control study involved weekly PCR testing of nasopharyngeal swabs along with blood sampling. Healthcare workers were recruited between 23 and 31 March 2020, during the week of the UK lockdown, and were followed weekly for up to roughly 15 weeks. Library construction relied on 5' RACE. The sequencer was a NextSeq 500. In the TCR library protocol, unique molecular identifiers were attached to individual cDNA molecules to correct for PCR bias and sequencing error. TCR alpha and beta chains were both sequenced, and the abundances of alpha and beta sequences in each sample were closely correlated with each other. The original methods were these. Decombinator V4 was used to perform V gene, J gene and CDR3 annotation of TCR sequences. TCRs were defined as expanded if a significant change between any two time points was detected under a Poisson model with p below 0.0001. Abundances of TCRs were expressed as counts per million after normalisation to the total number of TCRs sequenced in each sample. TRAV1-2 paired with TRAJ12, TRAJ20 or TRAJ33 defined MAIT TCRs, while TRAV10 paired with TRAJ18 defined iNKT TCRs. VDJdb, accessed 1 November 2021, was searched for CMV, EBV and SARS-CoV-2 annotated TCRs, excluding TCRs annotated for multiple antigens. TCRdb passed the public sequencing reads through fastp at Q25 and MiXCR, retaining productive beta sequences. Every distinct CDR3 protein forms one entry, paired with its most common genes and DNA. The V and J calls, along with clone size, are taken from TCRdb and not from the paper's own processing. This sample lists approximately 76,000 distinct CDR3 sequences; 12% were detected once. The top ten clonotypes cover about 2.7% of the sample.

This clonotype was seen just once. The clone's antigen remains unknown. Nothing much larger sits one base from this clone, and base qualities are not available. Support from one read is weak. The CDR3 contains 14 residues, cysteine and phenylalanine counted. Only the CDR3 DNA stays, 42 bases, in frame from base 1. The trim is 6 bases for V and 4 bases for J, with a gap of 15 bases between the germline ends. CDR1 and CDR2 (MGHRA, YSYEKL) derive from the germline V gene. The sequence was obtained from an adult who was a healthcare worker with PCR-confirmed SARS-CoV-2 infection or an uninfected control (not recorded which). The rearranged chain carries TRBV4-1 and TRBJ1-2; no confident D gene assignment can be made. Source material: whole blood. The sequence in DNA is TGCGCCAGCAGTCCCACCGCGGCGCTCTATGGCTACACCTTC. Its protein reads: CASSPTAALYGYTF.